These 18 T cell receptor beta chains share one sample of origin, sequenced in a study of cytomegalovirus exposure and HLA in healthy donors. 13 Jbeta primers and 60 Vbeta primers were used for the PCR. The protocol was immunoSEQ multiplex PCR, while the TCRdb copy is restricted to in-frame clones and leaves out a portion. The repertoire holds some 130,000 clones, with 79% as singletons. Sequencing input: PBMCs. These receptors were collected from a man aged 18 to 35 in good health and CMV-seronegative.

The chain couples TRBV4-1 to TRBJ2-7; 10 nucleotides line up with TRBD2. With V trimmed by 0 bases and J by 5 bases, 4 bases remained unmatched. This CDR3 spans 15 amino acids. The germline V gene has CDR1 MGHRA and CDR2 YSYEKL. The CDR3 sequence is CASSQDLAGVNEQYF. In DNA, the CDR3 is TGCGCCAGCAGCCAAGACCTAGCGGGAGTGAACGAGCAGTACTTC.

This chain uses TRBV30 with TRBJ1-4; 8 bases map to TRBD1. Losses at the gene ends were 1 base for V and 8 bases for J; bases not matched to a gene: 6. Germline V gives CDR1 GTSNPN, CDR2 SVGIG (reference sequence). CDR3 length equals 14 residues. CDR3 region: CAWSGTGSDEKLFF. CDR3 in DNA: TGTGCCTGGAGTGGGACAGGGTCAGACGAAAAACTGTTTTTT.

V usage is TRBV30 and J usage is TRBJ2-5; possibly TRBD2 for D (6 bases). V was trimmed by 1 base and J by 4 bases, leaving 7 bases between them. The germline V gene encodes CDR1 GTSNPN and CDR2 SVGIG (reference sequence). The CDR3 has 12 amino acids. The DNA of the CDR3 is TGTGCCTGGAGTGGGGGAGGAGAGACCCAGTACTTC. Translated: CAWSGGGETQYF.

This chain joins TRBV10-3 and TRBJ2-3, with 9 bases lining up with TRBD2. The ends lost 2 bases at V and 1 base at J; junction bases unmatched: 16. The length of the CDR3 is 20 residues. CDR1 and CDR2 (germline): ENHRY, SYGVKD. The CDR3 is CAISEPKPAGGPEGTDTQYF. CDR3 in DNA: TGTGCCATCAGTGAGCCAAAGCCGGCGGGAGGGCCTGAGGGCACAGATACGCAGTATTTT.

In nucleotides, the CDR3 is TGCGCCAGCAGCTTTGGACTAGCGGGAGCCAAAAACATTCAGTACTTC. This codes for CASSFGLAGAKNIQYF. This chain links TRBV5-1 with TRBJ2-4; the match to TRBD2 covers 11 bases. This CDR3 spans 16 amino acids. CDR1 and CDR2 from the germline V gene are SGHRS and YFSETQ. The J segment lost 0 bases and the V segment lost 2 bases, leaving 1 base of the junction unmatched.

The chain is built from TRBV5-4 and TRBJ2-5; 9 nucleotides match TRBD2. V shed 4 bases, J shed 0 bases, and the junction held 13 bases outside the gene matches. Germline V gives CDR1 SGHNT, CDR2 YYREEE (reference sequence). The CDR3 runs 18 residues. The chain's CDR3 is CASSRGAPLAGYQETQYF. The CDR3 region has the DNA TGTGCCAGCAGCCGGGGGGCCCCCCTAGCGGGGTACCAAGAGACCCAGTACTTC.

In nucleotides, the CDR3 is TGTGCCAGCTCACCACCAACTGGCTCCTACAATGAGCAGTTCTTC. Amino acid sequence: CASSPPTGSYNEQFF. The chain joins TRBV18 to TRBJ2-1; D unresolved. Per germline, CDR1 KGHSH and CDR2 LQKENI. Trimming took 0 bases from V and 0 from J, leaving 6 bases between them. This CDR3 spans 15 amino acids.

The CDR3 DNA reads TGTGCCAGCAGCTCCTATAGCGGGAGCTCCTACAATGAGCAGTTCTTC. Its protein product is CASSSYSGSSYNEQFF. V gene TRBV7-2 combines with J gene TRBJ2-1; 9 bases match TRBD2. Looked up from germline, CDR1 is SGHTA and CDR2 is FQGNSA. CDR3 length equals 16 residues. V dropped 4 bases and J dropped 0; count of bases not matched to a gene: 4.

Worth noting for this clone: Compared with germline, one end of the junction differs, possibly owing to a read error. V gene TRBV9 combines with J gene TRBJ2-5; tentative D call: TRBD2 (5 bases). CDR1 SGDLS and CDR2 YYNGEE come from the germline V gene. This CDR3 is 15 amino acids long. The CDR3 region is CAGSLRVGVLETQYF. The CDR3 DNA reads TGTGCCGGCAGTTTGCGGGTTGGAGTGTTGGAGACCCAGTACTTC.

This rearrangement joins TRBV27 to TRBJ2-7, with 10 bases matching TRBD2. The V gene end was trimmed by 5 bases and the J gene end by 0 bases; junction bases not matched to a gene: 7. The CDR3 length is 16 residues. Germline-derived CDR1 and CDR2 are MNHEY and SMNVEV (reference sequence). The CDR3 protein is CASSRLASGSSYEQYV. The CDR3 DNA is TGTGCCAGCAGTAGGTTAGCTAGCGGGAGCTCCTACGAGCAGTACGTC.

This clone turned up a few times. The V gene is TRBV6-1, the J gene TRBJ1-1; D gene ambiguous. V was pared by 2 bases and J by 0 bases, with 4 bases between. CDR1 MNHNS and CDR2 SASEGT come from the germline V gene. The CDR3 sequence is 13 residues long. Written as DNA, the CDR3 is TGTGCCAGCAGTGAAACAGTGAACACTGAAGCTTTCTTT. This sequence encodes CASSETVNTEAFF.

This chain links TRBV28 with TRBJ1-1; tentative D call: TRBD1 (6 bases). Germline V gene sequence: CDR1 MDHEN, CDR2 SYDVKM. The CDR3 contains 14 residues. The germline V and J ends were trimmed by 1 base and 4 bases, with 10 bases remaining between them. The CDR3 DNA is TGTGCCAGCAGTTTATCGACAGGTTTCACTGAAGCTTTCTTT. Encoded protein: CASSLSTGFTEAFF.

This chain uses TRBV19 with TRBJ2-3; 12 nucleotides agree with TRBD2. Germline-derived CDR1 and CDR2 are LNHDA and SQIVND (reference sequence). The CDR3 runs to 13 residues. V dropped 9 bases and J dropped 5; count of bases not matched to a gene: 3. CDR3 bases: TGTGCCAGCCGACTAGCGGGAGTAGATACGCAGTATTTT. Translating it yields CASRLAGVDTQYF.

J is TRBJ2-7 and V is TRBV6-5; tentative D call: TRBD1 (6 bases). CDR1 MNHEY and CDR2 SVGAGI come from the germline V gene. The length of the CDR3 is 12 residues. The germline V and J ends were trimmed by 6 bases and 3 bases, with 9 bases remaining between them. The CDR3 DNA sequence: TGTGCCAGCAGCACAGGGTTCTACGAGCAGTACTTC. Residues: CASSTGFYEQYF.

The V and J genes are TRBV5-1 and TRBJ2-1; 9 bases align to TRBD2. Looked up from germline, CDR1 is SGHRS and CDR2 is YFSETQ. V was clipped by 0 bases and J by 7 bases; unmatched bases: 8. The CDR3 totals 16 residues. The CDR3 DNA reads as TGCGCCAGCAGCTTGGCAACCGGGACTAGCATTAATGAGCAGTTCTTC. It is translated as CASSLATGTSINEQFF.

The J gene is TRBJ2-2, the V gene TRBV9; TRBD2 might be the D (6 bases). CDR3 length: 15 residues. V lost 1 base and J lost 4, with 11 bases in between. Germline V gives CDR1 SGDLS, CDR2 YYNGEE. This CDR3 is CASSVLQGGTGELFF. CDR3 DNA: TGTGCCAGCAGCGTACTTCAGGGAGGCACCGGGGAGCTGTTTTTT.

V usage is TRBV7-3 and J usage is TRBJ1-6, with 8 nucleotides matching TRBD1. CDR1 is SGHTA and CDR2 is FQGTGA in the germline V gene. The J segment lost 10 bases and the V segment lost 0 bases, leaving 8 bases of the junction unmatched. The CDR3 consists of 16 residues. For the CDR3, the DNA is TGTGCCAGCAGCTTAACTCCGGACAGGGCTAGCTCACCCCTCCACTTT. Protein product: CASSLTPDRASSPLHF.

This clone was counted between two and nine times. CDR3 amino acids: CAWSVRGTGGSEAFF. In DNA, the CDR3 is TGTGCCTGGAGTGTACGCGGGACAGGGGGGTCTGAAGCTTTCTTT. J is TRBJ1-1 and V is TRBV30, with 11 bases aligning to TRBD1. The germline V gene encodes CDR1 GTSNPN and CDR2 SVGIG (reference sequence). With V trimmed by 0 bases and J by 6 bases, 6 bases remained unmatched. CDR3 length: 15 amino acids.